This paragraph reports one TCR beta chain. This entry is derived from a study of patients and donors after allogeneic stem cell transplantation. MiXCR, applied by TCRdb to the RT-PCR reads, yields one record per CDR3 protein. The table lists about 110,000 distinct CDR3 sequences, roughly 35% of them singletons. V dropped 5 bases and J dropped 4 bases, with 11 bases sitting between them. The CDR3 sequence is 14 residues long. This TCR derives from a human donor who was either an allogeneic HSCT recipient or a stem cell or donor lymphocyte infusion donor (not recorded which). It is not recorded whose cells these are; they may come from a transplant donor. The sequenced material came from blood, either unsorted or a sorted T cell fraction (not recorded which). The chain employs TRBV12-3 or TRBV12-4 and TRBJ2-2; D tentatively reads TRBD1 or TRBD2 (5 bases each). Here the CDR3 reads CASSRGTITGELFF. The DNA for the CDR3 is TGTGCCAGCAGTCGAGGGACCATCACCGGGGAGCTGTTTTTT.